Each of the 13 T cell receptor beta chains below was sequenced from the same sample in a study of blood T cells in healthy people across ages. Using a J-beta primer mix together with a sample-barcoded 5' primer, a second PCR was run for about 7 to 12 cycles. A single record per CDR3 protein comes from TCRdb applying MiXCR to the 5' RACE reads. The table shows 850,000 to 1,000,000 distinct CDR3 sequences, with around 46% occurring only once. The sequencing sample was made of blood. Source of these receptors: a man aged 25 to 40 in good health.

The chain carries TRBV3-1 and TRBJ1-2; TRBD1 aligns across 8 bases. Looked up from germline, CDR1 is LGHDT and CDR2 is YNNKEL (reference sequence). V lost 2 bases and J lost 2; bases outside the gene matches: 13. This CDR3 comprises 18 residues. CDR3 in DNA: TGTGCCAGCAGCCAATGGGTCGGGACAGGAGCCGTGAACTATGGCTACACCTTC. It translates to CASSQWVGTGAVNYGYTF.

This clonotype was picked up a small number of times. The chain joins TRBV28 to TRBJ2-7, with 7 nucleotides matching TRBD1. Unmatched junction bases numbered 6, after V lost 8 bases and J lost 2 bases. The CDR3 totals 13 residues. Germline assignment: CDR1 MDHEN and CDR2 SYDVKM. CDR3 loop: CASLGTVTYEQYF. CDR3 DNA: TGTGCCAGCCTTGGGACAGTAACCTACGAGCAGTACTTC.

This clonotype was seen more than once but under ten times. The chain is built from TRBV10-3 and TRBJ1-2; a possible D gene is TRBD1 (6 bases). The CDR3 totals 16 residues. The germline CDR1 and CDR2 sequences are ENHRY and SYGVKD. Trimming removed 5 bases from V and 5 bases from J, with 21 bases in between. CDR3 nucleotides: TGTGCCATCAGTCGAACCCAGGGGCGCCTGACTTATGGCTACACCTTC. This encodes CAISRTQGRLTYGYTF.

Here the CDR3 DNA reads TGTGCCAGCAGCTTCAGGCTGGGGGAGACCCAGTACTTC. Encoded protein: CASSFRLGETQYF. The chain employs TRBV13 and TRBJ2-5; D remains ambiguous. The V and J ends lost 3 bases and 5 bases respectively, with 10 bases between them. This CDR3 contains 13 residues. Germline V lookup: CDR1 PRHDT, CDR2 FYEKMQ (reference sequence).

This clonotype was recorded only once. The chain recombines TRBV10-3 with TRBJ2-4; TRBD1 agrees at 8 bases. The J call may be wrong; the DNA end is better matched by TRBJ2-7. CDR1 is ENHRY and CDR2 is SYGVKD in the germline V gene. The CDR3 consists of 14 residues. The chain's CDR3 is CAISTNQGANEQYF. CDR3 coding DNA: TGTGCCATCAGCACCAACCAGGGGGCTAACGAGCAGTACTTC.

There are a few counts of this clonotype. The gene calls are TRBV7-9 and TRBJ2-1; 7 positions agree with TRBD2. V was pared by 3 bases and J by 0 bases, with 8 bases of the junction left unmatched. The CDR3 covers 17 residues. In germline, CDR1 is SEHNR, CDR2 FQNEAQ (reference sequence). CDR3: CASSFGKSGDSYNEQFF. The CDR3 bases are TGTGCCAGCAGCTTTGGTAAAAGCGGGGACTCCTACAATGAGCAGTTCTTC.

This CDR3 is CASSLDPRDRGGYTF. The CDR3 DNA reads as TGTGCCAGCAGCTTAGACCCCCGGGACAGAGGTGGCTACACCTTC. The V gene is TRBV7-2, the J gene TRBJ1-2, with 7 bases lining up with TRBD1. The CDR3 contains 15 residues. The V gene's germline CDR1 is SGHTA and CDR2 FQGNSA. Trimming cost V 1 base and J 7 bases; bases outside gene matches: 9.

This chain connects TRBV20-1 to TRBJ2-7; D call uncertain. The V end was cut by 4 bases, the J end by 0 bases, with 7 bases between. The CDR3 length is 12 residues. CDR1 and CDR2 (germline): DFQATT, SNEGSKA (reference sequence). The CDR3 nucleotides read TGCAGTGCTACCCCACTCTCCTACGAGCAGTACTTC. Protein sequence: CSATPLSYEQYF.

This rearrangement joins TRBV20-1 to TRBJ2-3, with 11 bases identical to TRBD1. The CDR3 is 16 amino acids. Germline CDR1 DFQATT, CDR2 SNEGSKA (reference sequence). The trim removed 2 bases at V and 3 bases at J, leaving 7 bases unmatched. The CDR3 sequence is CSARFRTGGRTDTQYF. The CDR3 nucleotides read TGCAGTGCTAGATTCCGGACAGGGGGCAGGACAGATACGCAGTATTTT.

V and J are TRBV4-1 and TRBJ2-7; the D is unclear. CDR1 and CDR2 (germline): MGHRA, YSYEKL. The CDR3 loop spans 16 amino acids. Trimming stripped 1 base from V and 2 bases from J, with 15 bases between. CDR3 amino acids: CASSQGGDVSPYEQYF. DNA of the CDR3: TGCGCCAGCAGCCAAGGTGGGGATGTGAGTCCCTACGAGCAGTACTTC.

V usage is TRBV5-1 and J usage is TRBJ2-1; 10 positions agree with TRBD2. The length of the CDR3 is 16 residues. V shed 5 bases and J 3 bases; nucleotides not matched to a gene: 8. Per germline, CDR1 SGHRS and CDR2 YFSETQ. CDR3 DNA: TGCGCCAGCAGTCAGAGCGGGGGGGGAATCTACAATGAGCAGTTCTTC. Encoded protein: CASSQSGGGIYNEQFF. The full variable domain, rest sourced from reference TRBV5-1 and TRBJ2-1, is KAGVTQTPRYLIKTRGQQVTLSCSPISGHRSVSWYQQTPGQGLQFLFEYFSETQRNKGNFPGRFSGRQFSNSRSEMNVSTLELGDSALYLCASSQSGGGIYNEQFFGPGTRLTVL.

The gene calls are TRBV5-1 and TRBJ2-3; a weak D match, TRBD1 (7 bases). V was clipped by 2 bases and J by 7 bases, with 17 bases between them. CDR3 size: 15 residues. Germline V gives CDR1 SGHRS, CDR2 YFSETQ. CDR3 nucleotide sequence: TGCGCCAGCAGCTTCGGCCAGGGGGGTGGAAATACGCAGTATTTT. This gives the protein CASSFGQGGGNTQYF.

This clonotype was seen more than once but under ten times. This chain links TRBV12-3 or TRBV12-4 with TRBJ1-2; D unclear. CDR3 size: 14 residues. The V end lost 3 bases, the J end lost 6 bases, and 14 bases lay between the germline ends. CDR3 residues: CASSFGGSRDGYTF. The CDR3 nucleotides read TGTGCCAGCAGTTTCGGAGGATCCCGCGATGGCTACACCTTC.